A single sample is the source of the 2 T cell receptor beta chains below, sequenced in a study of T cells after yellow fever vaccination. TCRdb independently ran MiXCR on the 5' RACE reads; one entry per CDR3 protein. This table holds over 100,000 distinct CDR3 sequences, roughly 8.9% found once. The sequencing used CD8+ T cells sorted from PBMCs, collected 45 days after the yellow fever booster vaccination. All receptors come from a man younger than 45 who received the YFV17D yellow fever vaccine.

This clonotype was picked up many times. This chain links TRBV25-1 with TRBJ2-5; 7 nucleotides agree with TRBD1. Per germline, CDR1 MGHDK and CDR2 SYGVNS. After removal of 3 bases from V and 0 bases from J, the junction contained 7 bases not matched to a gene. The CDR3 consists of 16 residues. The CDR3 bases are TGTGCCAGCAGTGATTGGGACAGAGCGTACCAAGAGACCCAGTACTTC. Protein product: CASSDWDRAYQETQYF.

This clonotype was counted ten times or more. V is TRBV24-1 and J is TRBJ2-5; D is tentatively TRBD1 or TRBD2 (5 bases each). In germline, CDR1 is KGHDR, CDR2 SFDVKD. V lost 0 bases and J 4 bases, leaving 5 bases between the germline ends. The CDR3 is 13 amino acids. The CDR3 DNA follows: TGTGCCACCAGTGATTTGGGGGGAGAGACCCAGTACTTC. Amino acids: CATSDLGGETQYF.